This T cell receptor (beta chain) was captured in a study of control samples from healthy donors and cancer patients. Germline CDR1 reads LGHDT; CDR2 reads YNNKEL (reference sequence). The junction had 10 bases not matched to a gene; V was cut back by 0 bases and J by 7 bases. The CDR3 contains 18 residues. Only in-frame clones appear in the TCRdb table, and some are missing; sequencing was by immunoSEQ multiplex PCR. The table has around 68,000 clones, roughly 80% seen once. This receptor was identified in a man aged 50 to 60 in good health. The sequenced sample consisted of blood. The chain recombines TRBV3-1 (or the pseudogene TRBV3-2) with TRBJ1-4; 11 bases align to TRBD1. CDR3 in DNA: TGTGCCAGCAGCCAAGAGGAGGACAGGGGGCATGGTGGTGAAAAACTGTTTTTT. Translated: CASSQEEDRGHGGEKLFF.